The clone carrying this T cell receptor (beta chain) has ten or more counts. Its antigen is currently unknown. The germline V gene has CDR1 MNHEY and CDR2 SMNVEV (reference sequence). There are 14 residues in the CDR3. V shed 7 bases and J shed 2 bases, with 14 bases lying between them. No donor had other autoimmune disease, uncontrolled infection, pregnancy or lactation. The authors isolated PBMCs from about 10 ml of fresh peripheral blood. Using RNA transcripts, the TCR beta CDR3 regions were amplified. The first round was an RT-PCR with HTBI primers, and the second round was a multiplex PCR. TCRdb passed the multiplex PCR reads through MiXCR, listing each CDR3 protein once. The sample lists 600,000 to 650,000 distinct CDR3 sequences, about 24% occurring once. The data were taken from a study of Graves' ophthalmopathy and Graves' hyperthyroidism. Whole-study findings and limits: Using a 13-signature model, the authors split ophthalmopathy from stable hyperthyroidism, with roughly 88% sensitivity and around 84% specificity. Thyroid clonotypes that were expanded above 0.001 frequency mostly also appeared in blood.

Sequenced: peripheral blood. The rearrangement links TRBV27 to TRBJ1-2; perhaps TRBD1 as D (6 bases). The sequence was obtained from a woman aged 18 to 35 with stable Graves' hyperthyroidism. Some clones in this sample may be carry-over from other donors' samples. Here the CDR3 reads CASKLRTENYGYTF. CDR3 sequence (DNA): TGTGCCAGCAAGCTACGGACAGAGAACTATGGCTACACCTTC.